These T cell receptor beta chains were read from a single sample in a study of T cells in localized non-small cell lung cancer. The repertoire was sequenced with immunoSEQ multiplex PCR; TCRdb's copy has only in-frame clones and lacks some. Of about 5,700 clones in the sample, 35% were seen once. The sample was lung tumor tissue, taken before any cancer treatment. Receptor source: a male donor aged 60 or older with stage I squamous cell lung carcinoma. Both conserved end residues are part of each CDR3. A D gene is named only where the DNA matches it firmly. Size is stated for part of the rows, as once, few or many counts, or as a class when the clone is expanded.

D gene | J gene | clone size | V gene | CDR3 protein | CDR3 DNA
- | TRBJ2-1 | - | TRBV9 | CASSLDWNEQFF | TGTGCCAGCAGCCTAGACTGGAATGAGCAGTTCTTC
- | TRBJ2-5 | medium-sized | TRBV25-1 | CASSEWQEGGYLETQYF | TGTGCCAGCAGTGAATGGCAAGAGGGGGGATATTTGGAGACCCAGTACTTC
- | TRBJ1-3 | - | TRBV5-1 | CASSFGTGGNTIYF | TGCGCCAGCAGCTTCGGGACGGGTGGAAACACCATATATTTT
- | TRBJ2-1 | - | TRBV14 | CASSQPGRTSSYNEQFF | TGTGCCAGCAGCCAACCGGGACGGACGAGCTCCTACAATGAGCAGTTCTTC
- | TRBJ2-7 | - | TRBV28 | CASSLTPDSWEQYF | TGTGCCAGCAGTTTAACCCCGGACAGTTGGGAGCAGTACTTC
TRBD1 | TRBJ1-1 | - | TRBV6-9 | CASSPRTGDTEAFF | TGTGCCAGCAGTCCAAGGACAGGGGACACTGAAGCTTTCTTT
- | TRBJ2-5 | - | TRBV18 | CASSAGQRETQYF | TGTGCCAGCTCGGCGGGACAGAGGGAGACCCAGTACTTC
TRBD1 | TRBJ1-2 | few | TRBV6-8 | CASSYSYVRTGAYGGYTF | TGTGCCAGCAGTTACTCATACGTGAGGACAGGCGCCTACGGAGGCTACACCTTC
TRBD1 | TRBJ1-5 | - | TRBV19 | CASSETGSQSQHF | TGTGCCAGTAGTGAGACAGGGTCCCAAAGCCAGCATTTT
- | TRBJ1-1 | few | TRBV28 | CASRAGSTEAFF | TGTGCCAGCAGGGCAGGGAGCACTGAAGCTTTCTTT
- | TRBJ1-2 | - | TRBV28 | CASSAISVATNYGYTF | TGTGCCAGCAGCGCCATCTCAGTGGCGACCAACTATGGCTACACCTTC
- | TRBJ2-1 | - | TRBV18 | CASSPLDSFPQNNEQFF | TGTGCCAGCTCACCCCTCGATAGCTTTCCCCAAAACAATGAGCAGTTCTTC